The TCR beta chain under discussion was sequenced for a study of blood T cells in healthy people across ages. This CDR3 comprises 15 residues. V lost 5 bases and J lost 5; bases outside the gene matches: 6. With a J-beta primer mix and a sample-barcoded 5' primer, a second PCR ran roughly 6 to 11 cycles. One entry per CDR3 protein results from TCRdb running MiXCR on the 5' RACE reads. The sample has some 290,000 distinct CDR3 sequences, around 29% seen once. V usage is TRBV12-3 or TRBV12-4 and J usage is TRBJ2-2, with 9 bases fitting TRBD1. The sequence came from a woman between 65 and 79 years old in good health. The source material was blood. For the CDR3, the DNA is TGTGCCAGCAGTGTGGGACAGGGTTCTACCGGGGAGCTGTTTTTT. Translation: CASSVGQGSTGELFF.